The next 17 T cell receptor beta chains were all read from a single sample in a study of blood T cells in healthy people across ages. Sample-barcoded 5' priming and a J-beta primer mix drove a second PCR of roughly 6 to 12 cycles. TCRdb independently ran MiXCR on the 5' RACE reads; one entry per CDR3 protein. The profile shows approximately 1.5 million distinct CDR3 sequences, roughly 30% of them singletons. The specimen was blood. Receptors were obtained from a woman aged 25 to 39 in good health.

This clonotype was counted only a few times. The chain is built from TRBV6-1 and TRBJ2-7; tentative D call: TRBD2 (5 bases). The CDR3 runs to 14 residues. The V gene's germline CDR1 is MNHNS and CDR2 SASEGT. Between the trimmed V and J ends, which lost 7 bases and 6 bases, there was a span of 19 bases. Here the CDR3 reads CASTPRVISGEQYF. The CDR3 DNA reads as TGTGCCAGCACCCCCCGGGTTATAAGCGGCGAGCAGTACTTC.

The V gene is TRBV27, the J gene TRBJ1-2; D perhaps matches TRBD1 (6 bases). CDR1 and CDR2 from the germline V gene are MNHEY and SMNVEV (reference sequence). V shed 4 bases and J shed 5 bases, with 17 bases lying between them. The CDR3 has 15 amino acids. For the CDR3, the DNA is TGTGCCAGCAGTTCCCCCTTACAGGGAGAGTATGGCTACACCTTC. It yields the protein CASSSPLQGEYGYTF.

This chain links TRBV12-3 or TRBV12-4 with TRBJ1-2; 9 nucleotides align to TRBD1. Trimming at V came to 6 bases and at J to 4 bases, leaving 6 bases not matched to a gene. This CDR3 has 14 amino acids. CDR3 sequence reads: CASSWTGAIYGYTF. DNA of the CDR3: TGTGCCAGCAGCTGGACAGGGGCGATCTATGGCTACACCTTC.

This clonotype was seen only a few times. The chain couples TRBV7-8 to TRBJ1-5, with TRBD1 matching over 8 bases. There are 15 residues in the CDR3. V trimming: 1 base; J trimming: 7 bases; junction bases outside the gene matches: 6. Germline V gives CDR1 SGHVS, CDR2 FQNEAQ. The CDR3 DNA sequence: TGTGCCAGCAGCTTAGGGACAGGGAACTACCAGCCCCAGCATTTT. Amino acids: CASSLGTGNYQPQHF.

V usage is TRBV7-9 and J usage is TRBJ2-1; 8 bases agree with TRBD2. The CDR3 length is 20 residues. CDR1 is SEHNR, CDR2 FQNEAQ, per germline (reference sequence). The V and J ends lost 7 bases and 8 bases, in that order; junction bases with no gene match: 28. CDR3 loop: CASNRVSPAGELGIRHEQFF. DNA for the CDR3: TGTGCCAGCAACAGAGTGTCACCAGCGGGAGAATTAGGGATCAGGCATGAGCAGTTCTTC.

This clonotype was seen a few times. The CDR3 DNA reads as TGTGCCATCGGCGAGAATCAGCCCCAGCATTTT. Translated, it gives CAIGENQPQHF. The chain recombines TRBV10-3 with TRBJ1-5; D is uncertain. Trimming stripped 8 bases from V and 4 bases from J, with 6 bases between. The germline CDR1 and CDR2 sequences are ENHRY and SYGVKD. The CDR3 is 11 amino acids.

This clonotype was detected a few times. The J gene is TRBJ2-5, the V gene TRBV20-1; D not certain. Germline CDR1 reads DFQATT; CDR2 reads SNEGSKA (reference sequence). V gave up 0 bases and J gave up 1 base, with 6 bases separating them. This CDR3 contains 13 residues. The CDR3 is CSARERIQETQYF. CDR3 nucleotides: TGCAGTGCTAGAGAAAGGATCCAAGAGACCCAGTACTTC.

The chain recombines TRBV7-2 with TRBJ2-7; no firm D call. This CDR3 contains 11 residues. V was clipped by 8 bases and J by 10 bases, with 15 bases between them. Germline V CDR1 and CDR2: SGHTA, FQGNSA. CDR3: CASGSDSAQYF. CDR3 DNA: TGTGCCAGCGGCTCTGACTCGGCCCAGTACTTC.

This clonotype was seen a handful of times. DNA for the CDR3: TGCAGTGCTATCAGGAGCGCCCAAGATACGCAGTATTTT. Protein sequence: CSAIRSAQDTQYF. This chain joins TRBV20-1 and TRBJ2-3; no clear D gene. V lost 4 bases and J lost 5, with 13 bases in between. The CDR3 totals 13 residues. Germline V gene lookup returns CDR1 DFQATT and CDR2 SNEGSKA (reference sequence).

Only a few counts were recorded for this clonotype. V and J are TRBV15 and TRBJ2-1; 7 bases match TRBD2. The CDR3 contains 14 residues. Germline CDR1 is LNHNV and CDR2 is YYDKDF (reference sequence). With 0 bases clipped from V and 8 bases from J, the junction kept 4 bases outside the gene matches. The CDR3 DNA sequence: TGTGCCACCAGCAGAGATCCACTAGCGCATGAGCAGTTCTTC. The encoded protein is CATSRDPLAHEQFF.

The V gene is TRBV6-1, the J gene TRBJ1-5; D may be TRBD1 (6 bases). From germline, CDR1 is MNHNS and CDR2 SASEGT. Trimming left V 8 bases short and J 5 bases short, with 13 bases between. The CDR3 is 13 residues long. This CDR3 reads CASDRTEHQPQHF. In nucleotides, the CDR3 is TGTGCCAGCGATAGGACAGAGCATCAGCCCCAGCATTTT.

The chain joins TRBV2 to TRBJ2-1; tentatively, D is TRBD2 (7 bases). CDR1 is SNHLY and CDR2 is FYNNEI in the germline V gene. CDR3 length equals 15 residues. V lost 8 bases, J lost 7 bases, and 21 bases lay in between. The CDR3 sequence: CASSPGLRGPNEQFF. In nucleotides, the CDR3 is TGTGCCAGCTCCCCTGGGTTGCGGGGGCCTAATGAGCAGTTCTTC. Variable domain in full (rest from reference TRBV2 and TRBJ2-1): EPEVTQTPSHQVTQMGQEVILRCVPISNHLYFYWYRQILGQKVEFLVSFYNNEISEKSEIFDDQFSVERPDGSNFTLKIRSTKLEDSAMYFCASSPGLRGPNEQFFGPGTRLTVL.

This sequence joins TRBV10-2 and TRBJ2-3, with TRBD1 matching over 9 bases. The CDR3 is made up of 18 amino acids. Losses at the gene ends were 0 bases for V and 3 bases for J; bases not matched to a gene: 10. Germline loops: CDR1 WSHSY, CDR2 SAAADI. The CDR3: CASSESVSQGAFTDTQYF. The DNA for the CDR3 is TGCGCCAGCAGTGAGTCGGTCTCACAGGGGGCGTTTACAGATACGCAGTATTTT.

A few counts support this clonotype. CDR3 in amino acids: CSARLQLDTQYF. CDR3 DNA: TGCAGTGCTAGGCTGCAATTGGATACGCAGTATTTT. The chain recombines TRBV20-1 with TRBJ2-3; D unclear. CDR3 size: 12 residues. In germline, CDR1 is DFQATT, CDR2 SNEGSKA (reference sequence). V gave up 3 bases and J gave up 6 bases, with 10 bases separating them.

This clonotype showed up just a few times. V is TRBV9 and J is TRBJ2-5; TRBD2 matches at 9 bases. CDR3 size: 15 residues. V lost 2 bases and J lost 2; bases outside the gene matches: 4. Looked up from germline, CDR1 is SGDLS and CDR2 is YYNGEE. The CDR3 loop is CASSVGSGGQETQYF. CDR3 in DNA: TGTGCCAGCAGCGTGGGTAGCGGGGGTCAAGAGACCCAGTACTTC.

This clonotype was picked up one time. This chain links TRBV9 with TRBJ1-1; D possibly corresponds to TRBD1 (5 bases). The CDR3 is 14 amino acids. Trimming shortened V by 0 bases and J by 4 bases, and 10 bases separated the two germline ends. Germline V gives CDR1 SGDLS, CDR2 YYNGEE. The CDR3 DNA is TGTGCCAGCAGCGTAGGAGGGGCGGGCACTGAAGCTTTCTTT. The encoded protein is CASSVGGAGTEAFF.

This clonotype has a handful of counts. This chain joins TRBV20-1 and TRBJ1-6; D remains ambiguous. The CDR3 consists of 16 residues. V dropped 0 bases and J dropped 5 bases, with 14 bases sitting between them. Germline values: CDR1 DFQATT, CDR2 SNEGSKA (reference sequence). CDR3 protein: CSARDFGEENNSPLHF. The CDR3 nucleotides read TGCAGTGCTAGAGATTTCGGCGAGGAAAATAATTCACCCCTCCACTTT.